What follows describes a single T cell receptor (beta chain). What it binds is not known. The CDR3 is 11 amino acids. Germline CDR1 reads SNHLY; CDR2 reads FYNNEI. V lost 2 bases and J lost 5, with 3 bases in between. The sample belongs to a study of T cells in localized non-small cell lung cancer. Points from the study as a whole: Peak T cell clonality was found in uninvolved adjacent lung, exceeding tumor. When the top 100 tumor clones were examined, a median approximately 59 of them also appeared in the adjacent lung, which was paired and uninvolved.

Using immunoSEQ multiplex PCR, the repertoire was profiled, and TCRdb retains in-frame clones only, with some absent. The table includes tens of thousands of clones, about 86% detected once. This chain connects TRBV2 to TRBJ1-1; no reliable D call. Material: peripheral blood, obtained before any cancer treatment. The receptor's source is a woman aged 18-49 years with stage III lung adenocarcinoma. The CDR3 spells CASSEWTEAFF. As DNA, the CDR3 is TGTGCCAGCAGTGAATGGACTGAAGCTTTCTTT. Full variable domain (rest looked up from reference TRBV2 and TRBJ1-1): EPEVTQTPSHQVTQMGQEVILRCVPISNHLYFYWYRQILGQKVEFLVSFYNNEISEKSEIFDDQFSVERPDGSNFTLKIRSTKLEDSAMYFCASSEWTEAFFGQGTRLTVV.